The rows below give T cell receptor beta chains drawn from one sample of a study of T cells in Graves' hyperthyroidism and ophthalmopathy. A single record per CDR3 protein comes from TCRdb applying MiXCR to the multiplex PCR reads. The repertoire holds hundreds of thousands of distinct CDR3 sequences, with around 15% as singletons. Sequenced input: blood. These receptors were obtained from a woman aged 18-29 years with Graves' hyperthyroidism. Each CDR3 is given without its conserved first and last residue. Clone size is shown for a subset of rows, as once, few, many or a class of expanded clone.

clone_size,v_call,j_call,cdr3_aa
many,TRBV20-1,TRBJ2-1,SARGSTGGNEQF
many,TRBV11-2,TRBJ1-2,ASSLSGTEPYGYT
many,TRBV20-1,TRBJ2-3,SASPMLLTSTDTQY
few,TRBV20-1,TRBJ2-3,SASRGALWNLKEGDTQY
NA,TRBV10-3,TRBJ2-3,AISIPGDTDTQY
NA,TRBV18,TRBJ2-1,ASSQKAGGPNNEQF
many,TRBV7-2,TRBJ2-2,ASSSRMASAAGNTGELF
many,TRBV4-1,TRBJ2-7,ASSQGQGETYEQY
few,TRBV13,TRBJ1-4,ASSQRGSANEKLF
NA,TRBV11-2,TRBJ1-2,ASSSGQGAKESYGYT
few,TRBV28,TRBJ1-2,AIKSPHGYT
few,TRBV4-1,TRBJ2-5,ASSQRASGRTGETQY
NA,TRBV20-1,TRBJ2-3,SATTSADTQY
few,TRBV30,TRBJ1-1,AWSVLGPGTEAF
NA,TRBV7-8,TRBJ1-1,ASSLTFETEAF
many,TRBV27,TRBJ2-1,ASAPGHPLPFF
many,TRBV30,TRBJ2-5,AWSGFGRGGETQY
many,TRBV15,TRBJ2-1,ATNTGSGRRSEQF
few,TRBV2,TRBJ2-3,ASSGGWRDTQY
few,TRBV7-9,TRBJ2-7,ASSLIGAEQY
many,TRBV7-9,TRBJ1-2,ASSLGPGTGDDDGYT
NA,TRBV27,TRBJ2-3,ASSPWDRSSTDTQY
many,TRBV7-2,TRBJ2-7,ASSLAGQDSYEQY
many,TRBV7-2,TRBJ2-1,ASSLWTLYNEQF
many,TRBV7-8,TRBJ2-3,ASSRQGAGTDTQY
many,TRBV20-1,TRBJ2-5,SADRLGRETQY
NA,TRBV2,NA,ASRDLGETQF
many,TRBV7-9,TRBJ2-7,ASSSDSRHYEQY
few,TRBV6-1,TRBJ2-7,ASSELLDRVYEQY
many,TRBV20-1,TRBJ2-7,SAPTSGRSSYEQY
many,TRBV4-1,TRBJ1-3,ASSQDAITGTGGNTIY
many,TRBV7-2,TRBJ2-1,ASSPQASGAMYNEQF
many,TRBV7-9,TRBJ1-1,ASSLGEGAF
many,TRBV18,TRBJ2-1,ASSPQGTGRTRNEQF
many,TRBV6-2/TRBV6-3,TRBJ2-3,ASSYWASGTDTQY
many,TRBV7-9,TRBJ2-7,ASSLSSGSDEQY
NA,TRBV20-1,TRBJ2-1,SAPRDRGPNEQF
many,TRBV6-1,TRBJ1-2,ASKTGRVYGYT
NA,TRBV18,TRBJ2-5,ASSPRRTGGEETQY
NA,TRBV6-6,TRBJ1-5,ASSRRSGGDQPQH
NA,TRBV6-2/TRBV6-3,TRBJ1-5,ASSPTDSPPQH
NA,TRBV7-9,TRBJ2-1,ASRPRGGSSYNEQF
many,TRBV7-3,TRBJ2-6,ASSAIPGQGASGANVLT
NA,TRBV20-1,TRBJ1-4,SARTGTANEKLF
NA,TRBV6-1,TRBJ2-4,ASTGRAGDIQY
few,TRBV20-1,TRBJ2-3,SARDPYSADTQY
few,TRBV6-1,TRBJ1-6,ASGTGKSSPLH
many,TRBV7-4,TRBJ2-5,ASSLDGGEQETQY
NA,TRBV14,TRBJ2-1,ASSQVGGLSTSGSLSSYNEQF
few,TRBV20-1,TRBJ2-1,SARERSGHSGGQF
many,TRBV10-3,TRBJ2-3,AISDLVASGSEDTQY